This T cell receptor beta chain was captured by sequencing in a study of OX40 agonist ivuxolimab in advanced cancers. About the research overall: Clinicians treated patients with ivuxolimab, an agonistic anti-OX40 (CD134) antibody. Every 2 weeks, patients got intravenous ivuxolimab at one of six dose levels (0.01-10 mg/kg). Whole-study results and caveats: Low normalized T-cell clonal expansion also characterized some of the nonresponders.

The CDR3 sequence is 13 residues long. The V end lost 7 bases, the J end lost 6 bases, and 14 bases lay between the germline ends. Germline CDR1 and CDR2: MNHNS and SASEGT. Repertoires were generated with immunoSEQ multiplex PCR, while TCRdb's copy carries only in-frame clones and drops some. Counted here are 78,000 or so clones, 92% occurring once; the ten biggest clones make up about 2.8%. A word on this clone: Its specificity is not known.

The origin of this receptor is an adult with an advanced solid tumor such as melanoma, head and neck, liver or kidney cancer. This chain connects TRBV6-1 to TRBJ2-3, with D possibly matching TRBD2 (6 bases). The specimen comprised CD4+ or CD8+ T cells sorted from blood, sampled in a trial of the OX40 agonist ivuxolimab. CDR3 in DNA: TGTGCCAGCACCCGGACGGGGGAGGATACGCAGTATTTT. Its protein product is CASTRTGEDTQYF.